This T cell receptor beta chain came from a study of CD8 T cells in ankylosing spondylitis (dated by TCRdb to 2016 to 2017). Study-wide context: T cell receptor beta repertoires were profiled in healthy donors and ankylosing spondylitis patients so that disease-linked TCR variants could be found. The full study cohort was made up of approximately 24 ankylosing spondylitis patients and some 100 healthy donors. Peripheral blood was sampled, and synovial fluid was additionally collected from ankylosing spondylitis patients.

Beyond this particular receptor, the publication reports: The disease-linked clones were reported as significantly enriched in matched synovial fluid samples from ankylosing spondylitis patients. Blood from ankylosing spondylitis patients appeared to be characterized by a TCR beta motif made up of under 10 highly homologous amino acid variants. Some of the motif variants had been reported before in the synovial fluid and blood of reactive arthritis patients, a finding that suggests common disease-initiation mechanisms. The disease-linked clones showed a CD8+ phenotype and occurred at relatively low frequencies in peripheral blood.

Sequencing instrument: Illumina HiSeq 2500. Quantitative 5'-RACE with molecular barcodes was used to prepare TCR beta libraries. The original pipeline was this. To identify disease-linked TCR variants, a new computational method was used, one built on a probabilistic model of VDJ rearrangement. TCRdb redid the processing of the public reads, applying fastp at Q25 and MiXCR, and retained in-frame beta chains. Merged by CDR3 protein, the rows form single entries marked with the most common genes and DNA. The V and J calls here are based on TCRdb, not the publication. The sample table lists 100,000 to 150,000 distinct CDR3 sequences, over 7% of them with a count of one. The ten largest make up roughly 3.4% of the sample. About this clonotype: No cognate antigen has been identified for it. Base qualities are not at hand, and no much larger clone is one base apart.

This clonotype was obtained from a male donor with ankylosing spondylitis or in good health (not recorded which). The specimen sequenced was blood, either unsorted or a sorted T cell fraction (not recorded which).

The CDR3 reads as follows: CASSWGGAGELFF. The sequence in DNA is TGTGCCAGCAGTTGGGGGGGGGCCGGGGAGCTGTTTTTT. The sequence is built from TRBV7-2 and TRBJ2-2, and TRBD2 matches 7 of the central bases. CDR3 length: 13 amino acids, cysteine to phenylalanine. Only CDR3 DNA remains: 39 bases, in frame from the first base. The germline V gene yields SGHTA for CDR1 and FQGNSA for CDR2. Trimming removed 6 bases from V and 6 bases from J; the gene matches leave 4 bases unexplained.